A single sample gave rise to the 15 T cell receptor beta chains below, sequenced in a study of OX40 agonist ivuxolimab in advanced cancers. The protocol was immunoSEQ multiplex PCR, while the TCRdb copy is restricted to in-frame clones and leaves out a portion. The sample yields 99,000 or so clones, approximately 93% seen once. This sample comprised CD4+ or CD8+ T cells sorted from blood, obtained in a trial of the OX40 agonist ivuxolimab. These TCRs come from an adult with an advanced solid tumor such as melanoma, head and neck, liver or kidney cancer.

CDR3 residues: CASSQGQYKETQYF. CDR3 DNA sequence: TGTGCCAGCAGCCAGGGACAGTACAAAGAGACCCAGTACTTC. J is TRBJ2-5 and V is TRBV5-4; 7 nucleotides line up with TRBD1. Germline V lookup: CDR1 SGHNT, CDR2 YYREEE (reference sequence). The CDR3 is 14 residues long. V dropped 4 bases and J dropped 3; count of bases not matched to a gene: 6.

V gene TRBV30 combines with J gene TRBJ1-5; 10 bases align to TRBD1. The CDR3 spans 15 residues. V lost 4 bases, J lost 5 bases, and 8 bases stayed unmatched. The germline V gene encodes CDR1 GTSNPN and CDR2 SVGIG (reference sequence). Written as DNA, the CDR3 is TGTGCCTGGAATGCCCCCGGGACAGGGGATCAGCCCCAGCATTTT. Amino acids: CAWNAPGTGDQPQHF.

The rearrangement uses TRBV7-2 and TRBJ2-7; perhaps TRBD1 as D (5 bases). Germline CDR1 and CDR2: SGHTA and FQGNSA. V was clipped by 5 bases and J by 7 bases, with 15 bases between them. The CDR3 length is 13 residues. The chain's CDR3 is CASSQGQGREQYV. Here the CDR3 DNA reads TGTGCCAGCAGCCAGGGCCAGGGTAGGGAGCAGTACGTC.

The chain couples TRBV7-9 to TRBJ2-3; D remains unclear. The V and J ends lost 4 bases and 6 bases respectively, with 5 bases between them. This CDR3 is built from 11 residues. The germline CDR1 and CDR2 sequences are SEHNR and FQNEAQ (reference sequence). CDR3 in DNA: TGTGCCAGCAGCTGGGTGGATACGCAGTATTTT. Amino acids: CASSWVDTQYF.

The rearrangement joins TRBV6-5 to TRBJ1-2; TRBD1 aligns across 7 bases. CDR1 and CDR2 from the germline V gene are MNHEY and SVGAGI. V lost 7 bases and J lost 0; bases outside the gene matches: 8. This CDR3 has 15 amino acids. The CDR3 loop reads CASKRNRGTNYGYTF. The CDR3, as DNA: TGTGCCAGCAAAAGAAACAGGGGCACTAACTATGGCTACACCTTC.

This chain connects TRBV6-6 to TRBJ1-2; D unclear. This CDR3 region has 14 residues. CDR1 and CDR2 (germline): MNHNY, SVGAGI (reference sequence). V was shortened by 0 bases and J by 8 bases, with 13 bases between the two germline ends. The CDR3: CASSYSGPYGGYTF. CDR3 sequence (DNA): TGTGCCAGCAGTTACTCCGGGCCATATGGAGGCTACACCTTC.

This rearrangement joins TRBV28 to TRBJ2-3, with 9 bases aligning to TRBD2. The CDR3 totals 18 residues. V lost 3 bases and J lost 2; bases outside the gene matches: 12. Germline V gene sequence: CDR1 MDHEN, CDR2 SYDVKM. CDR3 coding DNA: TGTGCCAGCAGTTTCTTCCAGCTTCCGGGACTAGCCACAGATACGCAGTATTTT. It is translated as CASSFFQLPGLATDTQYF.

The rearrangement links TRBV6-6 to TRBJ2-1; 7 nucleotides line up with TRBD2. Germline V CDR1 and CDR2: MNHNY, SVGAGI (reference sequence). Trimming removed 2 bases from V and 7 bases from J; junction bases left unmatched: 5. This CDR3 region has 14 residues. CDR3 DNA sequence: TGTGCCAGCAGTTACCTAGCGGCGTGGAATGAGCAGTTCTTC. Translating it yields CASSYLAAWNEQFF.

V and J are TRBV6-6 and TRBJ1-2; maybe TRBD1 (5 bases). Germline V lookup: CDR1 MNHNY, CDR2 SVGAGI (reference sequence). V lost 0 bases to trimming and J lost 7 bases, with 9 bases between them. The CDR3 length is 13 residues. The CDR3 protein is CASSYSIRGGYTF. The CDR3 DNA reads TGTGCCAGCAGTTACTCAATAAGGGGTGGCTACACCTTC.

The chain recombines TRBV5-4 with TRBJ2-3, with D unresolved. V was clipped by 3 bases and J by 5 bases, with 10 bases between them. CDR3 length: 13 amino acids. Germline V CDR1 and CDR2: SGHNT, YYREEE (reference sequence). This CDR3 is CASSSGGGDTQYF. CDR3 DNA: TGTGCCAGCAGCTCCGGCGGTGGAGATACGCAGTATTTT.

CDR3 residues: CASSTPTGDGYTF. CDR3 coding DNA: TGTGCCAGCAGCACCCCGACAGGGGATGGCTACACCTTC. The chain joins TRBV11-3 to TRBJ1-2; 8 bases fit TRBD1. CDR1 is SGHNT, CDR2 YENEEA, per germline. The CDR3 runs 13 residues. V lost 5 bases to trimming and J lost 6 bases; unmatched junction nucleotides: 5.

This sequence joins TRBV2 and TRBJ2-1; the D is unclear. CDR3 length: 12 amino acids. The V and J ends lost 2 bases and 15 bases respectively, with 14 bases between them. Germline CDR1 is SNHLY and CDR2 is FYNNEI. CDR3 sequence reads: CASSETASGLFF. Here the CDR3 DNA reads TGTGCCAGCAGTGAAACGGCATCGGGTCTGTTCTTC.

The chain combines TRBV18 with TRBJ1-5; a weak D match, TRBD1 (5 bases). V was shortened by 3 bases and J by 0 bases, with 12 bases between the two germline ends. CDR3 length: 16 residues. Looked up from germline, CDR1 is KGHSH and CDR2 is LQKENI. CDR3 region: CASSPSGTYSNQPQHF. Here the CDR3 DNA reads TGTGCCAGCTCACCGAGTGGGACTTATAGCAATCAGCCCCAGCATTTT.

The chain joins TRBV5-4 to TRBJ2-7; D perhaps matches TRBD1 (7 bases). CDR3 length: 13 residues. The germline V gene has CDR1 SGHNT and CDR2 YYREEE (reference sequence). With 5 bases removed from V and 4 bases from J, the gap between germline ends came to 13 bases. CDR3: CASSRGTAYEQYF. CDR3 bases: TGTGCCAGCAGTCGCGGGACAGCGTACGAGCAGTACTTC.

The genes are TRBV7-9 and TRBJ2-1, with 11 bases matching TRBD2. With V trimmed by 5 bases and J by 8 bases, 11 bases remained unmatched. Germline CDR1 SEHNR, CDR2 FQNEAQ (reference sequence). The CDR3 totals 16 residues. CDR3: CASSLSLAGAVDEQFF. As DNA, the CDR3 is TGTGCCAGCAGCCTTTCACTAGCGGGAGCCGTTGATGAGCAGTTCTTC. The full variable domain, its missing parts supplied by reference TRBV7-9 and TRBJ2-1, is DTGVSQNPRHKITKRGQNVTFRCDPISEHNRLYWYRQTLGQGPEFLTYFQNEAQLEKSRLLSDRFSAERPKGSFSTLEIQRTEQGDSAMYLCASSLSLAGAVDEQFFGPGTRLTVL.